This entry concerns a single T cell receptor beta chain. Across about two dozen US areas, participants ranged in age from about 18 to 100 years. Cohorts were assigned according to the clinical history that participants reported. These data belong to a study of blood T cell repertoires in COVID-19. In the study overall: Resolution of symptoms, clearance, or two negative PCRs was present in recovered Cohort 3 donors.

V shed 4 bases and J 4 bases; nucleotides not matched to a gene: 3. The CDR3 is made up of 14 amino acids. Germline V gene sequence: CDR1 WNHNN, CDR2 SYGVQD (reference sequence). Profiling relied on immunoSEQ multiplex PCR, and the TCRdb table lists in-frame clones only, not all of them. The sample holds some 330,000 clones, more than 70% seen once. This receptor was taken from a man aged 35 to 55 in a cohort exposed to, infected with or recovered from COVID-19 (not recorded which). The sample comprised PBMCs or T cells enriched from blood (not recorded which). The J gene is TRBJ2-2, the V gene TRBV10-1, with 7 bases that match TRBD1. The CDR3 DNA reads TGCGCCAGCAGTGCAGACAGGGCCACCGGGGAGCTGTTTTTT. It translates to CASSADRATGELFF.